The present entry profiles one T cell receptor beta chain with its context. The target antigen is unknown. The entry originates in a study of shared clonotypes between healthy human individuals. Study summary: There were three CD4 naive, three CD4 memory, two CD8 naive and one CD8 memory plates per donor.

CDR3 length: 15 residues. Trimming cost V 2 bases and J 1 base, with 11 bases left between them. CDR1 KGHSH and CDR2 LQKENI come from the germline V gene. Data came from immunoSEQ multiplex PCR; TCRdb stores just in-frame clones and leaves some out. In the table there are around 200,000 clones, about 93% of which are singletons. Study outcomes and limitations: Non-shared clonotypes were found to have lower generation probabilities than the clonotypes that were shared by all four of the sorted-subset donors. Across a handful of donors, naive CD4 shared 5% to 5.5%, naive CD8 more than 3%, memory CD4 about 2.5%, memory CD8 0.4% to 0.5%. Naive subsets tended to show greater estimated richness than memory subsets.

The source is a woman younger than 45 in good health. The gene calls are TRBV18 and TRBJ1-1; D ambiguous. Sequenced sample: naive CD4+ T cells sorted from blood. Subset reported: CD45RA+ positively selected. This chain's CDR3 is CASSPSWVKNTEAFF. The CDR3 DNA sequence: TGTGCCAGCTCACCAAGCTGGGTAAAGAACACTGAAGCTTTCTTT.